This T cell receptor (beta chain) is drawn from a study of radiation and T cells in renal cell carcinoma. Study context: Nephrectomy followed 15 Gy stereotactic body radiation by 4 weeks. The study's findings and limits: From baseline, blood top tumor clonotypes peaked at 2 weeks post-radiation. Pretreatment tumor biopsies were lacking, so baseline clonotypes are unknown.

Time point indicated: baseline pretreatment blood. Treatment reported: 15 Gy SBRT to primary tumor, nephrectomy 4 weeks later. Assay: immunoSEQ multiplex PCR; the TCRdb copy retains only in-frame clones and omits some. The table lists 70,000 to 100,000 clones, about four fifths of them singletons. CDR1 and CDR2 (germline): MGHRA, YSYEKL. Unmatched junction bases numbered 5, after V lost 5 bases and J lost 0 bases. The CDR3 runs to 18 residues. As for this clone: Its antigen is unknown.

This chain connects TRBV4-1 to TRBJ2-2, with 14 nucleotides matching TRBD2. The source of this sequence is a man aged 60-69 years with renal cell carcinoma. Sequences were derived from blood, sampled from a patient whose treatment included radiotherapy and nephrectomy. The CDR3 DNA sequence: TGCGCCAGCAGCTCGCGACTAGCGGGAGGGCCGAACACCGGGGAGCTGTTTTTT. Amino acids: CASSSRLAGGPNTGELFF.